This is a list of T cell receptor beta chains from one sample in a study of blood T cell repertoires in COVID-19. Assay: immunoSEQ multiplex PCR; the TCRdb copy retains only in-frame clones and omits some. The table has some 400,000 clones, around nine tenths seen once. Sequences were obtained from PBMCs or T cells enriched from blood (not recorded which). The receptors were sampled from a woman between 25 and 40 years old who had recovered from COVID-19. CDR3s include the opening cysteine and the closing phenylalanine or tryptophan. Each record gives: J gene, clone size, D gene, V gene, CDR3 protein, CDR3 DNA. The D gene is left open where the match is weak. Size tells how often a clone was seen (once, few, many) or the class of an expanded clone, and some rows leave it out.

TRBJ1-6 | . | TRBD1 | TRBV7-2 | CASATGQAVNSPLHF | TGTGCCAGCGCTACAGGACAGGCGGTGAATTCACCCCTCCACTTT
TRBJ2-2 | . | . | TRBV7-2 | CASRALDWTGELFF | TGTGCCAGCAGGGCTCTTGACTGGACCGGGGAGCTGTTTTTT
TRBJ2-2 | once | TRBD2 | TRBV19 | CASSSGTSAGELFF | TGTGCCAGTAGTAGCGGGACTAGCGCCGGGGAGCTGTTTTTT
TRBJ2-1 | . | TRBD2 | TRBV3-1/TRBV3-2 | CASSHTWAGGVPTNEQFF | TGTGCCAGCAGCCACACCTGGGCGGGGGGGGTCCCGACCAATGAGCAGTTCTTC
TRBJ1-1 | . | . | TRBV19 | CASSFGSSEAFF | TGTGCCAGTAGTTTTGGGAGTTCTGAAGCTTTCTTT
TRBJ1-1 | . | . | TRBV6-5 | CASSRSMNTEAFF | TGTGCCAGCTCGAGGAGTATGAACACTGAAGCTTTCTTT
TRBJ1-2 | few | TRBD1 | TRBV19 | CASSAIGTGGDYGYTF | TGTGCCAGTAGTGCTATCGGGACAGGTGGAGACTATGGCTACACCTTC
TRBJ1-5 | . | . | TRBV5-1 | CASSVGINQPQHF | TGCGCCAGCAGCGTCGGGATTAATCAGCCCCAGCATTTT
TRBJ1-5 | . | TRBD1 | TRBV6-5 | CASSGTGDQPQHF | TGTGCCAGCAGCGGGACAGGGGATCAGCCCCAGCATTTT
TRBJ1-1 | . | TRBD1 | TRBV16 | CASSRSYGQDLTEAFF | TGTGCCAGCAGCCGCTCCTATGGACAGGATCTCACTGAAGCTTTCTTT
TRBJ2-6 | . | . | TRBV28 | CASSSLRGGANVLTF | TGTGCCAGCAGTTCATTAAGGGGTGGGGCCAACGTCCTGACTTTC
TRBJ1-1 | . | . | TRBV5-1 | CASRFGRTEAFF | TGCGCCAGCAGGTTTGGGAGGACTGAAGCTTTCTTT
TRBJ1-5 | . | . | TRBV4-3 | CASSQDVGEQGFQPQHF | TGCGCCAGCAGCCAAGATGTCGGGGAACAGGGATTTCAGCCCCAGCATTTT
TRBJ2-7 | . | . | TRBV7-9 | CASSSGRLNSYEQYF | TGTGCCAGCAGCTCAGGTCGATTGAACTCCTACGAGCAGTACTTC
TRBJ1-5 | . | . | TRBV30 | CASQGLGNQPQHF | TGTGCCTCGCAGGGCCTAGGCAATCAGCCCCAGCATTTT
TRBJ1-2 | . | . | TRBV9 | CASSSNPIYGYTF | TGTGCCAGCAGCTCAAATCCAATCTATGGCTACACCTTC
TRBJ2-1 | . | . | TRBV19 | CASSILPGIRNNEQFF | TGTGCCAGTAGTATCTTGCCAGGGATACGAAACAATGAGCAGTTCTTC
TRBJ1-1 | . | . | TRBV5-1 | CASSQIRGITEAFF | TGCGCCAGCAGCCAAATCAGGGGTATCACTGAAGCTTTCTTT
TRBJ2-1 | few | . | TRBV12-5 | CASGLVEGRGEQFF | TGTGCTAGTGGTTTGGTGGAGGGACGTGGTGAGCAGTTCTTC
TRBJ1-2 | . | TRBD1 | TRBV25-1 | CASSRQGGNYGYTF | TGTGCCAGCAGTAGACAGGGCGGCAACTATGGCTACACCTTC
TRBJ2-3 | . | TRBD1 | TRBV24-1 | CATSDLGTDTDTQYF | TGTGCCACCAGTGATCTCGGGACAGACACAGATACGCAGTATTTT
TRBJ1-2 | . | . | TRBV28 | CASSFVNYGYTF | TGTGCCAGCAGTTTCGTTAACTATGGCTACACCTTC
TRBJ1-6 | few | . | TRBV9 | CASSLTDNNSPLHF | TGTGCCAGCAGCTTGACGGACAATAATTCACCCCTCCACTTT
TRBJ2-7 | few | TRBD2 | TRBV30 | CAWSVLSGGYEQYF | TGTGCCTGGAGTGTACTCAGCGGGGGCTACGAGCAGTACTTC
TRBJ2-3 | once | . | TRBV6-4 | CASSVGLSDTQYF | TGTGCCAGCAGTGTCGGACTCTCAGATACGCAGTATTTT
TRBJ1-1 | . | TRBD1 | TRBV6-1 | CASSEEGTDWNTEAFF | TGTGCCAGCAGTGAAGAGGGGACAGACTGGAACACTGAAGCTTTCTTT
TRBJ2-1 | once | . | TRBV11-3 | CASSLDPDNEQFF | TGTGCCAGCAGCTTAGACCCCGACAATGAGCAGTTCTTC
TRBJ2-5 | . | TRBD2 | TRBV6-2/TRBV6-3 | CASSYSFRGGSIGTQYF | TGTGCCAGCAGTTACTCCTTCCGGGGGGGCTCAATTGGGACCCAGTACTTC
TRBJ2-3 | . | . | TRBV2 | CASRGAVDTQYF | TGTGCCAGCAGGGGGGCAGTAGATACGCAGTATTTT
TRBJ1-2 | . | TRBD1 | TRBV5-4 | CASSSGVTGDGYTF | TGTGCCAGCAGCTCGGGGGTGACAGGGGATGGCTACACCTTC
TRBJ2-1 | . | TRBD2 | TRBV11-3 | CASSHNSGEQFF | TGTGCCAGCAGCCACAATAGCGGGGAGCAGTTCTTC